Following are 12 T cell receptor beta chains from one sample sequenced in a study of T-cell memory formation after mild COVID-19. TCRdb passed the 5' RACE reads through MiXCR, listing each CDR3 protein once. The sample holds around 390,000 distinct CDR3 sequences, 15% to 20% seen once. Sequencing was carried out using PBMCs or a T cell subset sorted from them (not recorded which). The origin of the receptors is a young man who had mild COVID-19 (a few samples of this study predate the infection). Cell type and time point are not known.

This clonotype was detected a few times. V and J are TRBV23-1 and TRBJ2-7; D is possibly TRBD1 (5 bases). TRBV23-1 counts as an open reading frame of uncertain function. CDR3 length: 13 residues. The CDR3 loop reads CPFNPQGIYEQYF. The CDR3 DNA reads TGCCCTTTTAACCCGCAGGGTATCTACGAGCAGTACTTC.

CDR3 region: CASSQDRRQGEEKLFF. The CDR3 DNA reads as TGCGCCAGCAGCCAAGATCGGCGTCAGGGGGAAGAAAAACTGTTTTTT. The V and J genes are TRBV4-3 and TRBJ1-4, with 7 positions matching TRBD1. The V gene's germline CDR1 is LGHNA and CDR2 YSLEER. The CDR3 consists of 16 residues. After removal of 0 bases from V and 8 bases from J, the junction contained 9 bases not matched to a gene.

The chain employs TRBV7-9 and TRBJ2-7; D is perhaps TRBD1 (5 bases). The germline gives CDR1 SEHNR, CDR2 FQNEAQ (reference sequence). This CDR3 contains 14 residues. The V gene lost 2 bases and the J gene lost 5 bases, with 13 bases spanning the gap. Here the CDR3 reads CASSLNPDNDEQYV. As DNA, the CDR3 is TGTGCCAGCAGCTTAAACCCGGACAACGACGAGCAGTACGTC.

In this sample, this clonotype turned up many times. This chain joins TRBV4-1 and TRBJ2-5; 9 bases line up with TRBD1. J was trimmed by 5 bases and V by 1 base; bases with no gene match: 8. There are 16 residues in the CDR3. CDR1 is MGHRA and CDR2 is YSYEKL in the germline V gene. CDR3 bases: TGCGCCAGCAGCCAAGGCGACAGGGGGTTTCAGGAGACCCAGTACTTC. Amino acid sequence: CASSQGDRGFQETQYF.

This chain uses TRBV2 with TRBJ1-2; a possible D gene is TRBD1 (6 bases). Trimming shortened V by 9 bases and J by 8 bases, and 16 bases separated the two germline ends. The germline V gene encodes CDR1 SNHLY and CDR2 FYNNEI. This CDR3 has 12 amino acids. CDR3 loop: CASEGGRKGYTF. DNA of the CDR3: TGTGCCAGTGAGGGGGGGCGCAAAGGCTACACCTTC.

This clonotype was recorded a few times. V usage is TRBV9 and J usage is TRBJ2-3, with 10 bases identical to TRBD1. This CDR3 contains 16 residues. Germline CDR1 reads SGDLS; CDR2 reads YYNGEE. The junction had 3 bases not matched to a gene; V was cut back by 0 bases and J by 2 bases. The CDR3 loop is CASSVGQGAYTDTQYF. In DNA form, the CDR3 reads TGTGCCAGCAGCGTAGGACAGGGGGCGTACACAGATACGCAGTATTTT.

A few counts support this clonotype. The CDR3 DNA follows: TGCGCCAGCAGCCAAGATATTCCCGGCGCAGGAACGACTGAAGCTTTCTTT. It translates to CASSQDIPGAGTTEAFF. The rearrangement uses TRBV4-1 and TRBJ1-1; D unresolved. Deletions cut 0 bases from V and 5 bases from J, with 19 bases between. Germline V CDR1 and CDR2: MGHRA, YSYEKL. The length of the CDR3 is 17 residues.

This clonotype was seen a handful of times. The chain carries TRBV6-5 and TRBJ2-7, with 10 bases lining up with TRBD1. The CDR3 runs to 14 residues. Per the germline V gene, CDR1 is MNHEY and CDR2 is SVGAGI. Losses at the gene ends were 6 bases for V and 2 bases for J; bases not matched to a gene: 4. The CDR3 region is CASRRQGAPYEQYF. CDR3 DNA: TGTGCCAGCAGAAGACAGGGGGCCCCCTACGAGCAGTACTTC.

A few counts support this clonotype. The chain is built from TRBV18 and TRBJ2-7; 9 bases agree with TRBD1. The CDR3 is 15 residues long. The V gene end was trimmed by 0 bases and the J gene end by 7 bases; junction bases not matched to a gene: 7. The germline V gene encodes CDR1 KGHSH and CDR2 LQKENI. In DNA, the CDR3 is TGTGCCAGCTCACCACCGGTGGGACAGGGTCATGAGCAGTACTTC. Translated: CASSPPVGQGHEQYF.

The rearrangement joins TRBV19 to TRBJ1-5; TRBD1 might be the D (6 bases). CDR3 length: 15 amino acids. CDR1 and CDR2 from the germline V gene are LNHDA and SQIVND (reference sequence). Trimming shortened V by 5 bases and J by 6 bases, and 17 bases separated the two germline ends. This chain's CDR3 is CASSALQGIGQPQHF. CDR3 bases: TGTGCCAGTAGTGCCCTCCAGGGGATCGGTCAGCCCCAGCATTTT.

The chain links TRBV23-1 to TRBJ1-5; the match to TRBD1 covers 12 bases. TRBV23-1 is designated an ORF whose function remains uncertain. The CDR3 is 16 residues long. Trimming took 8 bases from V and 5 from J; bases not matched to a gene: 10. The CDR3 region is CASGDRDRGRDQPQHF. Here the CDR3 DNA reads TGCGCCAGCGGGGACCGGGACAGGGGGCGCGATCAGCCCCAGCATTTT.

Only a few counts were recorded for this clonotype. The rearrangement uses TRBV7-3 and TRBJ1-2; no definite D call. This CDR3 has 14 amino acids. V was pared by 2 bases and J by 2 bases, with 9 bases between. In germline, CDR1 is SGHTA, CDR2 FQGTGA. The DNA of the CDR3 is TGTGCCAGCAGCTTAGTCCCAGGCAACTATGGCTACACCTTC. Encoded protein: CASSLVPGNYGYTF.